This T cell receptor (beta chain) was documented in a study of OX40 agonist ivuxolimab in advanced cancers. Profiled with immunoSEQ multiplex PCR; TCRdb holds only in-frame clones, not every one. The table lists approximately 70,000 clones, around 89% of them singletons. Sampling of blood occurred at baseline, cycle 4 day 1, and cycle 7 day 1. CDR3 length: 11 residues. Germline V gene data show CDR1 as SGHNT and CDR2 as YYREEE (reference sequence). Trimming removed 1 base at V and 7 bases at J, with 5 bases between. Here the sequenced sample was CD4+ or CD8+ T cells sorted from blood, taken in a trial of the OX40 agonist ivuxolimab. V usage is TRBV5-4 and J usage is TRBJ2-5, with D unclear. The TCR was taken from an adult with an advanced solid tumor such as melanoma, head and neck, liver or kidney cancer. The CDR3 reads CASSLSGTQYF. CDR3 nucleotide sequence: TGTGCCAGCAGCTTGAGTGGGACCCAGTACTTC. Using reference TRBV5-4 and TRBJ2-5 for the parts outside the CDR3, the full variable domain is ETGVTQSPTHLIKTRGQQVTLRCSSQSGHNTVSWYQQALGQGPQFIFQYYREEENGRGNFPPRFSGLQFPNYSSELNVNALELDDSALYLCASSLSGTQYFGPGTRLLVL.